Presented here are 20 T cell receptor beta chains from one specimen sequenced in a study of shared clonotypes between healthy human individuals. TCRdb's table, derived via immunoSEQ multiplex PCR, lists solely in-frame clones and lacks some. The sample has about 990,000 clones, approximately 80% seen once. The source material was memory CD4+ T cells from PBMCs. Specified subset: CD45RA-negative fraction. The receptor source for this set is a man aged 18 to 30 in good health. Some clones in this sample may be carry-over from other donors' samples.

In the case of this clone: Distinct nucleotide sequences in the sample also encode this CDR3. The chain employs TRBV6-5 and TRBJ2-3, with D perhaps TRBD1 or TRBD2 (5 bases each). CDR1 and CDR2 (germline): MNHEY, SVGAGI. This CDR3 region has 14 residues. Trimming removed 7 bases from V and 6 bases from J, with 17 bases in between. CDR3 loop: CASKPGLERDTQYF. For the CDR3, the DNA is TGTGCCAGCAAACCGGGGCTAGAAAGGGATACGCAGTATTTT.

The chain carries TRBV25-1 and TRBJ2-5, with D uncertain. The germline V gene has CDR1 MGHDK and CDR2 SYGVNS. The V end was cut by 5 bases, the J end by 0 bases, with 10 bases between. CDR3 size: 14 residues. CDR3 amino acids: CASSLTENQETQYF. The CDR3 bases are TGTGCCAGCAGTTTAACGGAGAACCAAGAGACCCAGTACTTC.

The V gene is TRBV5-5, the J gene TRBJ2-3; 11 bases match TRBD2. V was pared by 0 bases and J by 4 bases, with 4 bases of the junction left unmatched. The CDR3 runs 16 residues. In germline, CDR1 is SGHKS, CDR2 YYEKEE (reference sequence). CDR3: CASSLVASGRSDTQYF. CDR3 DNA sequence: TGTGCCAGCAGCTTGGTGGCTAGCGGGAGGTCAGATACGCAGTATTTT. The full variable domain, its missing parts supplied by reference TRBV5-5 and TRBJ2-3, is DAGVTQSPTHLIKTRGQQVTLRCSPISGHKSVSWYQQVLGQGPQFIFQYYEKEERGRGNFPDRFSARQFPNYSSELNVNALLLGDSALYLCASSLVASGRSDTQYFGPGTRLTVL.

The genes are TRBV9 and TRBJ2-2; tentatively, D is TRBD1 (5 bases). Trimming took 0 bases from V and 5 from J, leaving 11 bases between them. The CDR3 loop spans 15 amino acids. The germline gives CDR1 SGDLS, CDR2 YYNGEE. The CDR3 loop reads CASSVGQGLTGELFF. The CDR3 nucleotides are TGTGCCAGCAGCGTAGGTCAGGGTTTGACCGGGGAGCTGTTTTTT.

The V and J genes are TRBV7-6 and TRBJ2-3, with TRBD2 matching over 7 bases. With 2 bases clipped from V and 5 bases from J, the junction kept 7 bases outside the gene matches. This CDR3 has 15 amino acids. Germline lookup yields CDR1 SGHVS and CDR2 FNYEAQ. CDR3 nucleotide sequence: TGTGCCAGCAGCTTATCTAGTGGGAGGGGAGATACGCAGTATTTT. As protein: CASSLSSGRGDTQYF.

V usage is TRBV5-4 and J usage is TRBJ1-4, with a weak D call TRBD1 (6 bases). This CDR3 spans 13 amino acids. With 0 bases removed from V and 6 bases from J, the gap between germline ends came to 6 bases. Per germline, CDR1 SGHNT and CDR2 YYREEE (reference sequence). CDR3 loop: CASSLDRDEKLFF. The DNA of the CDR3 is TGTGCCAGCAGCTTGGACAGGGATGAAAAACTGTTTTTT.

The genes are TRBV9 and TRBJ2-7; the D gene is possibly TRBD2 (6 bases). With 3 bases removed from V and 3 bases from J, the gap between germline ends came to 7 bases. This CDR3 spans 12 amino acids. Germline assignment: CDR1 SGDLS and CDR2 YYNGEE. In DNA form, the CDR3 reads TGTGCCAGCAGCGCCGGGAGCTACGAGCAGTACTTC. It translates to CASSAGSYEQYF.

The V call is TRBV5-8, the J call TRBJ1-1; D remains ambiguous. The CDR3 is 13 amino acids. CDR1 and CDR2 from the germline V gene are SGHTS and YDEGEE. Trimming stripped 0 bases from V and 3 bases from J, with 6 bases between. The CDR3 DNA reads TGTGCCAGCAGCTTGGGGAGATACACTGAAGCTTTCTTT. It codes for CASSLGRYTEAFF. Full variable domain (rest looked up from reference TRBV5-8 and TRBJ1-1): EAGVTQSPTHLIKTRGQQATLRCSPISGHTSVYWYQQALGLGLQFLLWYDEGEERNRGNFPPRFSGRQFPNYSSELNVNALELEDSALYLCASSLGRYTEAFFGQGTRLTVV.

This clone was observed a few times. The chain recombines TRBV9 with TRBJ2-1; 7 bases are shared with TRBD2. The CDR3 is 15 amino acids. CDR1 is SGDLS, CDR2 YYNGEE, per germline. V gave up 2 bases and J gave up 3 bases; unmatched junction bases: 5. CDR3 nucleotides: TGTGCCAGCAGCGTGGCGGGAGAGGACTACAATGAGCAGTTCTTC. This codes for CASSVAGEDYNEQFF.

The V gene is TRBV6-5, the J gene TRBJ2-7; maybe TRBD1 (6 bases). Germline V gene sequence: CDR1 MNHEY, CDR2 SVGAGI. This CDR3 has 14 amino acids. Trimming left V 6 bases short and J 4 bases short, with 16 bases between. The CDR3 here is CASSRPSRGYEQYF. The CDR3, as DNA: TGTGCCAGCAGCCGACCTTCCAGGGGATACGAGCAGTACTTC.

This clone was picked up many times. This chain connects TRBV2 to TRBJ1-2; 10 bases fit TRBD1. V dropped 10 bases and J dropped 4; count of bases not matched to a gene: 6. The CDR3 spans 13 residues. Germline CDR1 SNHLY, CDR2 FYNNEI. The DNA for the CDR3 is TGTGCCACTTCGACAGGGGGCCTCTATGGCTACACCTTC. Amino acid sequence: CATSTGGLYGYTF.

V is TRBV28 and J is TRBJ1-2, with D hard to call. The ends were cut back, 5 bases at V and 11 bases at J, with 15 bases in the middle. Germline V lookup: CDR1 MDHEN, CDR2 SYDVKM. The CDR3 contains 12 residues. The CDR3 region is CASSTQTPGYTF. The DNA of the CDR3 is TGTGCCAGCAGTACCCAGACACCCGGATACACCTTC.

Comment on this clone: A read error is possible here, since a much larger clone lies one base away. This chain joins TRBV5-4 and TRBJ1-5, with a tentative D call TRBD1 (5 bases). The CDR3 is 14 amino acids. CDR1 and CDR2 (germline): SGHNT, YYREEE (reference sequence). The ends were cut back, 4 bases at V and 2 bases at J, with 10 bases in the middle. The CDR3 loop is CASSPGGGNQPQHF. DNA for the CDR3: TGTGCCAGCAGCCCGGGAGGGGGCAATCAGCCCCAGCATTTT.

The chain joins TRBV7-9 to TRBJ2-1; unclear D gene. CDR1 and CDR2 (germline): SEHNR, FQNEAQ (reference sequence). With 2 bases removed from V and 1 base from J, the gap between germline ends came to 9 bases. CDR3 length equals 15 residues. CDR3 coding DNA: TGTGCCAGCAGCTTATATAAACTATCCTACAATGAGCAGTTCTTC. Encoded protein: CASSLYKLSYNEQFF.

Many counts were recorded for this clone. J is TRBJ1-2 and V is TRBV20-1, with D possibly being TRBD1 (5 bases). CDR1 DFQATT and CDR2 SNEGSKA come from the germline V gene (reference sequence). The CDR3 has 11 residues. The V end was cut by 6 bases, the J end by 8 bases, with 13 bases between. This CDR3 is CSARSGSGYTF. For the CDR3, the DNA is TGCAGTGCCCGATCAGGGAGCGGCTACACCTTC.

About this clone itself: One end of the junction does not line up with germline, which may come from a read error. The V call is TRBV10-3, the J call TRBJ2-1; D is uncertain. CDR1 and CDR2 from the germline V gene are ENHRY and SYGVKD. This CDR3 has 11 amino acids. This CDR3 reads CAIREYNEQFF. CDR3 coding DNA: TGTGCCATCAGAGAGTACAATGAGCAGTTCTTC.

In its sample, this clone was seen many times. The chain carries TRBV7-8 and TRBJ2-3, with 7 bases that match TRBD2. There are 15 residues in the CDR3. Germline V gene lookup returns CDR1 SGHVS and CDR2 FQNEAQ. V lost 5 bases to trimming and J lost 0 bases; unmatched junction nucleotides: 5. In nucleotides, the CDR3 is TGTGCCAGCAGCCAGCGGGGCCGAAGCACAGATACGCAGTATTTT. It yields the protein CASSQRGRSTDTQYF.

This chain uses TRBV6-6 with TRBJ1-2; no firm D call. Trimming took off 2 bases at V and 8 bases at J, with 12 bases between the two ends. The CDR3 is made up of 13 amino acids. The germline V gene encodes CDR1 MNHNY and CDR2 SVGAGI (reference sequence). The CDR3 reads CASSYPKNGGYTF. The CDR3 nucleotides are TGTGCCAGCAGTTACCCAAAGAACGGGGGCTACACCTTC.

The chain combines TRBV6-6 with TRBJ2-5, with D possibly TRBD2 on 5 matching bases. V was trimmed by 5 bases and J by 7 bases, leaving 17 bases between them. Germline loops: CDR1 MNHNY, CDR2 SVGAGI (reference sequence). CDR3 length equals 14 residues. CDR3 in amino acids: CASSERAGKGTQYF. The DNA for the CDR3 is TGTGCCAGCAGTGAGAGGGCTGGTAAAGGGACCCAGTACTTC.

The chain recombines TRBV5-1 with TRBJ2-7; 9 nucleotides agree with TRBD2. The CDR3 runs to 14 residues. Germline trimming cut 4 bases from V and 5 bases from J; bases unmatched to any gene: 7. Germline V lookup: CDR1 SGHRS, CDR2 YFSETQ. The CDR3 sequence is CASSPDSGRNEQYF. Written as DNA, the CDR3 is TGCGCCAGCAGCCCAGATAGCGGGAGAAACGAGCAGTACTTC.